The entry that follows covers one T cell receptor beta chain sequence. Its antigen is unknown. These data come from a study of STAT5B mutations in CD4+ large granular lymphocyte leukemia. Study background: Among healthy donors, a particular HLA allele went with more CDR3 'QG' motifs.

Overall study findings and caveats: Roughly a quarter of private leukemic clonotypes occurred rarely in other patients' non-leukemic repertoires. Compared with healthy controls (2/35), patient top clones favored TRBV06 (8/27).

CDR3 length: 13 residues. Germline CDR1 SNHLY, CDR2 FYNNEI. The V gene lost 4 bases and the J gene lost 3 bases, with 10 bases spanning the gap. The assay was immunoSEQ multiplex PCR, and TCRdb's table has in-frame clones only and misses some. Found here are 30,000 to 35,000 clones, roughly 71% of them singletons; the top ten hold 2.5% to 3%. This receptor was obtained from a human donor in good health. The sample consisted of CD4+ T cells from blood buffy coats. The chain is built from TRBV2 and TRBJ2-7; tentatively, D is TRBD1 (5 bases). CDR3 sequence reads: CASSGVGDYEQYF. The CDR3 DNA reads as TGTGCCAGCAGTGGTGTAGGGGACTACGAGCAGTACTTC.